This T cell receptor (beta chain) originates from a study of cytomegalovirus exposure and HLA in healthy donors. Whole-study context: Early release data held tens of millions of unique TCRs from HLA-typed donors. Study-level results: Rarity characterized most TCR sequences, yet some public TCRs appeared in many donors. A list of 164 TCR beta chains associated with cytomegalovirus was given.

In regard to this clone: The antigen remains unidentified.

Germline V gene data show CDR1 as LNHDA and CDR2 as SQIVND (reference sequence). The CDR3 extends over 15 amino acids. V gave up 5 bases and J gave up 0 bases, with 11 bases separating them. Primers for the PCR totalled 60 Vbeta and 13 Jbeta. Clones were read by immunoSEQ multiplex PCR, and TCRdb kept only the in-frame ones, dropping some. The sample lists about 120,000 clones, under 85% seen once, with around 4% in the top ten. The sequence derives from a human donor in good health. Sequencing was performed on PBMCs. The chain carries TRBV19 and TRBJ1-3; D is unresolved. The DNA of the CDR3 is TGTGCCAGTAGTGCCGGGTTTGGCTCTGGAAACACCATATATTTT. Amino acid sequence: CASSAGFGSGNTIYF.